This record covers a single T cell receptor (beta chain). Its antigen is unidentified. The data derive from a study of shared clonotypes between healthy human individuals. Broader study findings: It was observed that 5% to 6.5% of naive CD4 clonotypes were shared across a handful of donors. Clonotype sharing among donors was thought likely to change with sequencing depth. Sampling used blood alone; tissue repertoires probably differ.

Profiled with immunoSEQ multiplex PCR; TCRdb holds only in-frame clones, not every one. In the table there are over a million clones, roughly 74% of which are singletons. CD4+ cells underwent separation, giving CD45RA+ naive and CD45RA-negative memory subsets. The sequencing sample was made of memory CD4+ T cells from PBMCs. Subset specified: CD45RA-negative fraction. The clonotype comes from a young man in good health. Some clones in this sample may be carry-over from other donors' samples.

DNA of the CDR3: TGTGCCAGCAGTTTTCGGTATCCGAATCAGCCCCAGCATTTT. Amino acid sequence: CASSFRYPNQPQHF. The rearrangement uses TRBV27 and TRBJ1-5; D not certain. Germline lookup yields CDR1 MNHEY and CDR2 SMNVEV (reference sequence). CDR3 size: 14 residues. V lost 3 bases and J lost 4, with 10 bases in between.